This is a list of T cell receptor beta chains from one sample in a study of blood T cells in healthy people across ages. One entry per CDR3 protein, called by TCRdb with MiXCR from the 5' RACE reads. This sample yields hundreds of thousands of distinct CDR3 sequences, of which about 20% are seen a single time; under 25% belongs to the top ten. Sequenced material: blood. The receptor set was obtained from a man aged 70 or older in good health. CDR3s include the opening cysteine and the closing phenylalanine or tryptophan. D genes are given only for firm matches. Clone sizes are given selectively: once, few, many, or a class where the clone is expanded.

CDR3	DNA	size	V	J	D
CASSEQEYFPYF	TGTGCCAGCAGTGAACAAGAATACTTCCCCTACTTC	.	TRBV2	TRBJ2-5	.
CASILGTGGLETQYF	TGTGCCAGCATCTTGGGGACAGGGGGATTGGAGACCCAGTACTTC	.	TRBV28	TRBJ2-5	TRBD1
CASRRGSSTDTQYF	TGTGCCAGCCGCCGCGGGTCTAGCACAGATACGCAGTATTTT	.	TRBV6-2/TRBV6-3	TRBJ2-3	.
CASSSSGGSKETQYF	TGTGCCAGCAGTTCTAGCGGGGGGTCGAAAGAGACCCAGTACTTC	.	TRBV6-6	TRBJ2-5	TRBD2
CSAPASVDNEQFF	TGCAGTGCCCCGGCTAGCGTCGACAATGAGCAGTTCTTC	few	TRBV20-1	TRBJ2-1	.
CASANSGRPDTQYF	TGTGCCAGTGCCAATAGCGGGAGACCAGATACGCAGTATTTT	.	TRBV25-1	TRBJ2-3	TRBD2
CASSSIPPDAALHF	TGTGCCAGCAGTTCCATACCCCCTGACGCAGCTCTCCACTTT	.	TRBV2	TRBJ1-6	.
CASSYRPEAGNTIYF	TGTGCCAGCAGTTACAGGCCAGAAGCTGGAAACACCATATATTTT	.	TRBV6-5	TRBJ1-3	.
CASSGLQGPNYDYTF	TGTGCCAGCAGCGGATTACAGGGACCTAACTATGACTACACCTTC	.	TRBV5-6	TRBJ1-2	.
CASKVTSGIQETQYF	TGCGCCAGCAAGGTGACTAGCGGTATCCAAGAGACCCAGTACTTC	.	TRBV10-2	TRBJ2-5	TRBD2
CASSLNGVKNIQYF	TGCGCCAGCAGCCTGAACGGGGTCAAAAACATTCAGTACTTC	.	TRBV5-1	TRBJ2-4	.
CASSTDARDYDYTF	TGCGCCAGCAGCACGGACGCACGGGACTATGACTACACCTTC	few	TRBV5-1	TRBJ1-2	.
CASSLPGGQSTEAFF	TGTGCCAGCAGCCTTCCAGGGGGGCAGAGTACTGAAGCTTTCTTT	.	TRBV7-8	TRBJ1-1	TRBD1
CATSSAWTSGISTDTQYF	TGTGCCACCAGCTCCGCCTGGACTAGCGGGATTAGCACAGATACGCAGTATTTT	few	TRBV15	TRBJ2-3	TRBD2
CASSLGGWGMGNQPQHF	TGTGCCAGCAGCTTAGGTGGTTGGGGTATGGGCAATCAGCCCCAGCATTTT	.	TRBV7-2	TRBJ1-5	.
CASSPEQTGMNTEAFF	TGTGCCAGCTCACCTGAACAGACGGGCATGAACACTGAAGCCTTCTTT	many	TRBV18	TRBJ1-1	.
CAISEMASGRVVGSTDTQYF	TGTGCCATCAGTGAGATGGCTAGCGGGAGGGTCGTCGGTAGCACAGATACGCAGTATTTT	.	TRBV10-3	TRBJ2-3	TRBD2
CASSSPGQGNEKLFF	TGTGCCAGCAGTTCACCGGGACAGGGAAATGAAAAACTGTTTTTT	many	TRBV28	TRBJ1-4	TRBD1
CASILPGTGGFYGYTF	TGTGCCAGCATCCTACCCGGGACAGGGGGCTTCTATGGCTACACCTTC	.	TRBV2	TRBJ1-2	TRBD1
CAWSVGVAGETQYF	TGTGCCTGGAGTGTAGGAGTAGCCGGAGAGACCCAGTACTTC	.	TRBV30	TRBJ2-5	.
CASSYTYGQGRNYGYTF	TGTGCCAGCAGTTACACCTACGGGCAGGGACGTAACTATGGCTACACCTTC	.	TRBV6-2/TRBV6-3	TRBJ1-2	.